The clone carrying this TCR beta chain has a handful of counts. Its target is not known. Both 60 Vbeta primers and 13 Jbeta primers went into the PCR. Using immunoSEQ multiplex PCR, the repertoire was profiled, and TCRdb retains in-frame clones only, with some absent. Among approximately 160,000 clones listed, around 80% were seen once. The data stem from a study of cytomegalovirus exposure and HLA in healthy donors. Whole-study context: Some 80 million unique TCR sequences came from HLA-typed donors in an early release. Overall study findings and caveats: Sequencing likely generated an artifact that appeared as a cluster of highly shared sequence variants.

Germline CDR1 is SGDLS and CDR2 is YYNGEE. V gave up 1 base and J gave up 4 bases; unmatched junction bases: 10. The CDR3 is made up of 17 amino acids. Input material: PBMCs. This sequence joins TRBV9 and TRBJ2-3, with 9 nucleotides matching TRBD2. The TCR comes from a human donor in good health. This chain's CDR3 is CASSVRAGGGAADTQYF. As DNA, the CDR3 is TGTGCCAGCAGCGTACGTGCTGGCGGGGGGGCCGCAGATACGCAGTATTTT.